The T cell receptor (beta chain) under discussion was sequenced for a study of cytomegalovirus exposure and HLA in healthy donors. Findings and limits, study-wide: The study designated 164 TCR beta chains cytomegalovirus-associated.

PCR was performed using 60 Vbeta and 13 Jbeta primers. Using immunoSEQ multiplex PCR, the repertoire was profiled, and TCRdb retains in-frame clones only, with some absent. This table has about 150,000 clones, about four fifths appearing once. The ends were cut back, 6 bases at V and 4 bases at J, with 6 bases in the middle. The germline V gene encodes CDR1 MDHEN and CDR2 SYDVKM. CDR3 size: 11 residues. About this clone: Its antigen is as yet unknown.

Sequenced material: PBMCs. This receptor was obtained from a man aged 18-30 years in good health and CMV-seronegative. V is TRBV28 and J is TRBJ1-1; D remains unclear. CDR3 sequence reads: CASRQTTEAFF. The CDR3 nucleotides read TGTGCCAGCAGACAGACCACTGAAGCTTTCTTT.